Described below is a single TCR beta chain sequence and its context. These data come from a study of control samples from healthy donors and cancer patients. Produced via immunoSEQ multiplex PCR; TCRdb's table is partial and in-frame only. The table includes approximately 100,000 clones, roughly 86% detected once. The junction had 3 bases not matched to a gene; V was cut back by 2 bases and J by 3 bases. The CDR3 spans 15 residues. The germline gives CDR1 MNHEY, CDR2 SVGAGI. The sequenced sample was blood. This receptor was taken from a man aged 25-45 years in good health. The chain recombines TRBV6-5 with TRBJ2-3; 9 bases line up with TRBD2. The CDR3 is CASSYSLAGTDTQYF. As DNA, the CDR3 is TGTGCCAGCAGTTACAGCCTAGCGGGGACAGATACGCAGTATTTT.